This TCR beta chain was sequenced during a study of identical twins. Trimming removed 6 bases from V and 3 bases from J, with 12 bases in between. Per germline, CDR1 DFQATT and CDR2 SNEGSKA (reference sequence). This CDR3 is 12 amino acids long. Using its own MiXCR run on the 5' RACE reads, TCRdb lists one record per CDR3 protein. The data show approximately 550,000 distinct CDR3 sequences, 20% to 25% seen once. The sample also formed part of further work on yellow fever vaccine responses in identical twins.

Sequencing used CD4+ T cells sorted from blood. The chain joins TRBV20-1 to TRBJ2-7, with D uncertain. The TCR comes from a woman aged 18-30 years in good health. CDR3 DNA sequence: TGCAGTGCCTCGACCGGTTTCTACGAGCAGTACTTC. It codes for CSASTGFYEQYF.